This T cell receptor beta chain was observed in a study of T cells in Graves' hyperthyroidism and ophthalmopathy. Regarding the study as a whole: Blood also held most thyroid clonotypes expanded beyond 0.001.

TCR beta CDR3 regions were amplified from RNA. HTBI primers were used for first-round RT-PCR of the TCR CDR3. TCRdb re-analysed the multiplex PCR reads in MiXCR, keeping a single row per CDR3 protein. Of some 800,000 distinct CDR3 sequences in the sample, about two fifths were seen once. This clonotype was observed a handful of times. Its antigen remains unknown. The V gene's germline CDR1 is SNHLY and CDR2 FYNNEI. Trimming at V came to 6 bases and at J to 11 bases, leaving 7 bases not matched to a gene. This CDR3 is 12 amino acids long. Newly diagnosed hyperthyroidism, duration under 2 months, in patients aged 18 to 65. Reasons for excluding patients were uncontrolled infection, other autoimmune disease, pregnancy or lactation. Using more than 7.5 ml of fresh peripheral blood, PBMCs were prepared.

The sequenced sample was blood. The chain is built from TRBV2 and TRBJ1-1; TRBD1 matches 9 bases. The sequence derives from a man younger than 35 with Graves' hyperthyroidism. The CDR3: CASRGTGRGAFF. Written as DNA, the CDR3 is TGTGCCAGCAGGGGGACAGGGAGAGGGGCTTTCTTT.